This T cell receptor (beta chain) was found in a study of technical replicates of blood from a few donors. Data came from immunoSEQ multiplex PCR; TCRdb stores just in-frame clones and leaves some out. The repertoire holds 55,000 to 85,000 clones, with approximately 97% as singletons. V was cut by 7 bases and J by 0 bases, with 19 bases left in between. Germline V gene lookup returns CDR1 SQVTM and CDR2 ANQGSEA. This CDR3 has 15 residues. Sequencing was carried out using T cells isolated from PBMCs. This chain links TRBV29-1 with TRBJ2-7; D is possibly TRBD2 (8 bases). This receptor was taken from a human donor in good health. DNA for the CDR3: TGCAGCGCACGGGGGGGGACAGCCCTCTCCTACGAGCAGTACTTC. The encoded protein is CSARGGTALSYEQYF.